The rows below give T cell receptor beta chains drawn from one sample of a study of cytomegalovirus exposure and HLA in healthy donors. Assay used: immunoSEQ multiplex PCR; TCRdb lists only in-frame clones, some missing. The sample totals some 200,000 clones. Sequenced sample: PBMCs. The receptor set was obtained from a girl between 2 and 10 years old in good health and CMV-seropositive. Both conserved end residues are part of each CDR3. The order of the fields is J gene, D gene, V gene, CDR3 DNA, CDR3 protein. The D gene is left open where the match is weak.

>TRBJ2-7|NA|TRBV4-1
TGCGCCAGCAGCCAGATTCTTCTAGGGGAACGGACCTACGAGCAGTACTTC
CASSQILLGERTYEQYF
>TRBJ1-1|NA|TRBV20-1
TGCAGTGCTAGTGCCAGGGTTGAAGCTTTCTTT
CSASARVEAFF
>TRBJ2-4|TRBD2|TRBV7-2
TGTGCCAGCAGCCAAGAATCGGGAGGCCCAGACTTC
CASSQESGGPDF
>TRBJ2-7|NA|TRBV28
TGTGCCAGCAGTCCTCACATAGCCCTAAATTACGAGCAGTACTTC
CASSPHIALNYEQYF
>TRBJ1-4|NA|TRBV6-5
TGTGCCAGCAGTTACGCTGGCGGCCGAGAAAAACTGTTTTTT
CASSYAGGREKLFF
>TRBJ1-6|NA|TRBV7-9
TGTGCCAGCAGCACGACAGGATATAATTCACCCCTCCACTTT
CASSTTGYNSPLHF
>TRBJ2-1|TRBD2|TRBV28
TGTGCCAGCAGCCTCAGCCTCGGGTCTAGCGGGAAGAATGAGCAGTTCTTC
CASSLSLGSSGKNEQFF
>TRBJ2-7|TRBD1|TRBV5-1
TGCGCCAGCAGCCTACGGACAGGGATCAACAACGAGCAGTACTTC
CASSLRTGINNEQYF
>TRBJ2-3|NA|TRBV5-1
TGCGCCAGCAGCTTTACCCTTCGCGGCCATAGCACAGATACGCAGTATTTT
CASSFTLRGHSTDTQYF
>TRBJ1-6|NA|TRBV10-3
TGTGCCATCAGTGAATTGTTCGGGACAAATTCACCCCTCCACTTT
CAISELFGTNSPLHF
>TRBJ2-3|TRBD2|TRBV11-2
TGTGCCAGCAGCTTAGGGGGGGGGACAGATACGCAGTATTTT
CASSLGGGTDTQYF
>TRBJ1-1|TRBD1|TRBV7-2
TGTGCCAGCAGCCTAGTGGGAGGCCAGGGGGCGGCTTTCTTT
CASSLVGGQGAAFF
>TRBJ1-2|NA|TRBV14
TGTGCCAGCAGCCATTCGGCGGTCTATGGCTACACCTTC
CASSHSAVYGYTF
>TRBJ2-2|NA|TRBV11-3
TGTGCCAGCAGCTTCGGGTTGGGGAACACCGGGGAGCTGTTTTTT
CASSFGLGNTGELFF
>TRBJ2-4|TRBD2|TRBV19
TGTGCCAGTAGTATGGGGGGGAGGGGAGTAGCCAAAAACATTCAGTACTTC
CASSMGGRGVAKNIQYF
>TRBJ2-5|NA|TRBV5-5
TGTGCCAGCCGCCGGCAGGGCCCGGAGACCCAGTACTTC
CASRRQGPETQYF
>TRBJ1-2|TRBD1|TRBV5-1
TGCGCCAGCAGCTTGGGCGGGACAGAGATCTATGGCTACACCTTC
CASSLGGTEIYGYTF
>TRBJ1-3|NA|TRBV2
TGTGCCAGCAGTGGGTTTAGAGGAAACACCATATATTTT
CASSGFRGNTIYF
>TRBJ2-7|NA|TRBV30
TGTGCCTGGTCCCTCCTCTCCTCCGAGCAGTACTTC
CAWSLLSSEQYF
>TRBJ2-2|TRBD2|TRBV9
TGTGCCAGCAGCGCCACTAGCGGGACGAACACCGGGGAGCTGTTTTTT
CASSATSGTNTGELFF
>TRBJ1-4|NA|TRBV28
TGTGCCAGCAGTTTTGTGACAGGAGGAGGTGAAAAACTGTTTTTT
CASSFVTGGGEKLFF
>TRBJ2-7|TRBD2|TRBV28
TGTGCCAGCAGCCTGAGACTAGCGGGAGGGCCCTCGGAGTACTTC
CASSLRLAGGPSEYF
>TRBJ2-4|NA|TRBV4-1
TGCGCCAGCAGCGTAGGGGTCGGGGCCAAAAACATTCAGTACTTC
CASSVGVGAKNIQYF
>TRBJ2-4|TRBD2|TRBV27
TGTGCCAGCGGACCACTAGCGGGAGTTACCAAAAACATTCAGTACTTC
CASGPLAGVTKNIQYF
>TRBJ1-2|NA|TRBV28
TGTGCCAGCAGTTACTTTACGGGCAGGGAATACACCTTC
CASSYFTGREYTF
>TRBJ1-2|TRBD1|TRBV6-4
TGTGCCAGCAAAAACGGGACAGGGTTAGGCTATGGCTACACCTTC
CASKNGTGLGYGYTF
>TRBJ1-5|TRBD1|TRBV7-2
TGTGCCAGCAGCTTAGGGGACAGGGGGCGTCAGCCCCAGCATTTT
CASSLGDRGRQPQHF
>TRBJ1-3|NA|TRBV7-6
TGTGCCAGCAGCAAGACAGGCGAGTCTGGAAACACCATATATTTT
CASSKTGESGNTIYF
>TRBJ2-1|TRBD2|TRBV6-5
TGTGCCAGCAGTTACCGGGGACTAGAGGTAAACAATGAGCAGTTCTTC
CASSYRGLEVNNEQFF
>TRBJ1-3|NA|TRBV11-3
TGTGCCAGCAGCTCCCATAACGGGGGGACCATATATTTT
CASSSHNGGTIYF
>TRBJ1-1|NA|TRBV29-1
TGCAGCGTGAGTACGGTGGCGGACACTGAAGCTTTCTTT
CSVSTVADTEAFF
>TRBJ1-2|TRBD1|TRBV19
TGTGCCAGTAGTCCCGGGACAGGACCTCATAACTATGGCTACACCTTC
CASSPGTGPHNYGYTF
>TRBJ1-5|NA|TRBV27
TGTGCCAGCAGTTTAGGGCCAGGGGATAATCAGCCCCAGCATTTT
CASSLGPGDNQPQHF
>TRBJ1-5|NA|TRBV7-9
TGTGCCAGCAGCCCTGAGGTTGAGTATGGCAATCAGCCCCAGCATTTT
CASSPEVEYGNQPQHF
>TRBJ2-7|NA|TRBV6-5
TGTGCCAGCAGTTCCTACAGCTACGAGCAGTACTTC
CASSSYSYEQYF
>TRBJ1-3|NA|TRBV28
TGTGCCAGCAGTTCCAGAATCTTCTCTGGAAACACCATATATTTT
CASSSRIFSGNTIYF
>TRBJ1-3|NA|TRBV11-2
TGTGCCAGCAGCTTAGTAGGGGGATCGGGAAACACCATATATTTT
CASSLVGGSGNTIYF
>TRBJ2-5|NA|TRBV16
TGTGCCAGCAGCCAATCGAGAGAGCAGTACTTC
CASSQSREQYF
>TRBJ2-7|TRBD2|TRBV25-1
TGTGCCAGCAGTGGCGGGACTAGCGGGTGGGCCTACGAGCAGTACTTC
CASSGGTSGWAYEQYF
>TRBJ2-1|NA|TRBV10-3
TGTGCCATCAGGGTGAAGCCGAGCAATGAGCAGTTCTTC
CAIRVKPSNEQFF
>TRBJ2-7|TRBD2|TRBV10-2
TGCGCCAGCAGTGAGGCACCGCCGACTAGCGGGAACTACGAGCAGTACTTC
CASSEAPPTSGNYEQYF
>TRBJ2-3|TRBD2|TRBV2
TGTGCCAGCAGTGTAGCAGCGGGGGCCGAGACAGATACGCAGTATTTT
CASSVAAGAETDTQYF
>TRBJ2-6|NA|TRBV19
TGTGCCAGTAGTCCCCCCCGGGCTGGGGCCAACGTCCTGACTTTC
CASSPPRAGANVLTF
>TRBJ1-1|NA|TRBV28
TGTGCCAGCAGCACCCGGGTTAATGAAGCTTTCTTT
CASSTRVNEAFF
>TRBJ1-5|NA|TRBV10-1
TGCGCCAGCCTCATAGATATGGACCGACAGGCCCGTGACAATCAGCCCCAGCATTTT
CASLIDMDRQARDNQPQHF
>TRBJ2-7|NA|TRBV25-1
TGTGCCAGCAGTGAATTTGGCGGGACCTACGAGCAGTACTTC
CASSEFGGTYEQYF
>TRBJ2-5|NA|TRBV5-1
TGCGCCAGCAGCTTGGATTTACAAGAGACCCAGTACTTC
CASSLDLQETQYF
>TRBJ1-4|TRBD1|TRBV28
TGTGCCAGCACCACGAACAGGGGGTCGGGAGAAAAACTGTTTTTT
CASTTNRGSGEKLFF
>TRBJ2-3|TRBD2|TRBV25-1
TGTGCCAGCAGTGAGGGACTAGCGGTAGATACGCAGTATTTT
CASSEGLAVDTQYF
>TRBJ1-2|NA|TRBV6-5
TGTGCCAGCAGTGGAGAACCTCAGGGTCGTGGGGGCTACACCTTC
CASSGEPQGRGGYTF
>TRBJ1-4|TRBD1|TRBV10-1
TGCGCCAGCAGGGTGACAGGGGGGGATGAAAAACTGTTTTTT
CASRVTGGDEKLFF